Listed here are 28 T cell receptor beta chains from one sample, sequenced in a study of shared clonotypes between healthy human individuals. Data came from immunoSEQ multiplex PCR; TCRdb stores just in-frame clones and leaves some out. Here the sample spans some 1.1 million clones, about 72% being singletons. The sequencing input was memory CD4+ T cells from PBMCs. Subset meaning: CD45RA-negative fraction. All receptors come from a man between 18 and 29 years old in good health. Some clones in this sample may be carry-over from other donors' samples.

The chain combines TRBV7-9 with TRBJ2-5; weak D call: TRBD2 (5 bases). The CDR3 runs to 14 residues. The V gene's germline CDR1 is SEHNR and CDR2 FQNEAQ (reference sequence). Trimming removed 5 bases at V and 7 bases at J, with 17 bases between. The CDR3 reads CASSTIGEPWTQYF. CDR3 in DNA: TGTGCCAGCAGCACAATCGGGGAACCTTGGACCCAGTACTTC.

This clone was seen a few times. The CDR3 loop is CASSQGPLKQETQYF. The CDR3 nucleotides read TGTGCCAGCAGCCAAGGACCGCTAAAACAAGAGACCCAGTACTTC. The genes are TRBV4-2 and TRBJ2-5; D is unclear. This CDR3 comprises 15 residues. Trimming pared 1 base from V and 2 bases from J, leaving 11 bases between. Germline V gives CDR1 LGHNA, CDR2 YNFKEQ.

The chain has TRBV6-1 and TRBJ2-7; TRBD1 might be the D (6 bases). The CDR3 totals 16 residues. Trimming removed 4 bases from V and 0 bases from J, with 16 bases in between. Germline CDR1 and CDR2: MNHNS and SASEGT. The CDR3 DNA reads as TGTGCCAGCAGTGGGAGGAGGACAGAAACCTCCTACGAGCAGTACTTC. Protein product: CASSGRRTETSYEQYF.

The V and J genes are TRBV9 and TRBJ2-3, with 7 bases fitting TRBD1. The ends lost 0 bases at V and 3 bases at J; junction bases unmatched: 10. The CDR3 consists of 17 residues. Germline V gene data show CDR1 as SGDLS and CDR2 as YYNGEE. In nucleotides, the CDR3 is TGTGCCAGCAGCGTAGCAGCAGGGGGTCAATGGACAGATACGCAGTATTTT. Its translation: CASSVAAGGQWTDTQYF.

The rearrangement uses TRBV5-1 and TRBJ1-2, with TRBD1 matching 9 bases. The CDR3 runs 13 residues. The trim removed 3 bases at V and 8 bases at J, leaving 5 bases unmatched. CDR1 and CDR2 from the germline V gene are SGHRS and YFSETQ. CDR3 DNA: TGCGCCAGCAGCTGGGGGACAGGGCCCGGCTACACCTTC. Encoded protein: CASSWGTGPGYTF.

J is TRBJ2-2 and V is TRBV5-1; TRBD1 matches 8 bases. J lost 5 bases, V lost 4 bases, and 7 bases had no gene match. This CDR3 has 15 residues. Germline CDR1 reads SGHRS; CDR2 reads YFSETQ. In nucleotides, the CDR3 is TGCGCCAGCAGCATTCGGACAGGGAAAACCGGGGAGCTGTTTTTT. This encodes CASSIRTGKTGELFF.

The chain uses TRBV19 and TRBJ1-1; 8 bases match TRBD1. V shed 7 bases and J 7 bases; nucleotides not matched to a gene: 11. The CDR3 spans 14 residues. Germline V CDR1 and CDR2: LNHDA, SQIVND (reference sequence). The CDR3 here is CASTETGEVGEAFF. Here the CDR3 DNA reads TGTGCCAGTACCGAGACAGGGGAGGTTGGTGAAGCTTTCTTT.

Note on this clone: A far larger clone is only one base removed, so a read error is likely. Other nucleotide sequences in the sample specify the same CDR3. The gene calls are TRBV14 and TRBJ1-1; weak D call: TRBD1 (5 bases). The length of the CDR3 is 13 residues. Germline V CDR1 and CDR2: SGHDN, FVKESK. V shed 2 bases and J shed 1 base, with 5 bases lying between them. CDR3 residues: CASSQQGNTEAFF. As DNA, the CDR3 is TGTGCCAGCAGCCAACAGGGGAACACTGAAGCTTTCTTT.

This clone was picked up one time. The chain is built from TRBV29-1 and TRBJ2-5; D is possibly TRBD1 (6 bases). Germline loops: CDR1 SQVTM, CDR2 ANQGSEA. The V and J ends lost 7 bases and 1 base respectively, with 13 bases between them. This CDR3 is 13 amino acids long. The CDR3 region is CSGGTLLQETQYF. The CDR3 bases are TGCAGCGGTGGGACACTCCTCCAAGAGACCCAGTACTTC.

V and J are TRBV9 and TRBJ2-3; TRBD2 aligns across 7 bases. Germline V gene data show CDR1 as SGDLS and CDR2 as YYNGEE. V gave up 0 bases and J gave up 6 bases; unmatched junction bases: 7. The CDR3 is 15 residues long. The CDR3 loop reads CASSVGLAEGDTQYF. For the CDR3, the DNA is TGTGCCAGCAGCGTAGGGCTAGCGGAGGGGGATACGCAGTATTTT.

A few counts support this clone. The chain carries TRBV27 and TRBJ2-3, with 8 bases matching TRBD2. CDR1 and CDR2 from the germline V gene are MNHEY and SMNVEV (reference sequence). With 7 bases clipped from V and 2 bases from J, the junction kept 14 bases outside the gene matches. The CDR3 length is 17 residues. CDR3 loop: CASTTGGGGVNTDTQYF. The DNA of the CDR3 is TGTGCCAGCACCACGGGGGGGGGCGGGGTGAACACAGATACGCAGTATTTT.

Comments on this clone: Its ends do not fully match the called genes, so a read error is possible. The chain employs TRBV5-1 and TRBJ2-5, with no clear D. CDR1 is SGHRS and CDR2 is YFSETQ in the germline V gene. There are 14 residues in the CDR3. This chain's CDR3 is CAGSLTVDQETQYF. The CDR3 DNA reads as TGCGCCGGCAGCCTGACCGTTGATCAAGAGACCCAGTACTTC.

The chain combines TRBV5-1 with TRBJ2-7; TRBD1 might be the D (5 bases). Trimming stripped 7 bases from V and 5 bases from J, with 19 bases between. This CDR3 is built from 14 residues. The V gene's germline CDR1 is SGHRS and CDR2 YFSETQ. This CDR3 reads CASCVGAALDEQYF. The DNA of the CDR3 is TGCGCCAGCTGCGTAGGGGCCGCTTTGGACGAGCAGTACTTC.

This clone appeared a few times. The rearrangement joins TRBV6-6 to TRBJ1-1; D may be TRBD1 (5 bases). V was trimmed by 6 bases and J by 1 base, leaving 6 bases between them. This CDR3 is built from 12 residues. Germline CDR1 MNHNY, CDR2 SVGAGI (reference sequence). The CDR3, as DNA: TGTGCCAGCAGGGGGGGGAACACTGAAGCTTTCTTT. Encoded protein: CASRGGNTEAFF.

The chain uses TRBV30 and TRBJ1-4, with D uncertain. Deletions cut 0 bases from V and 5 bases from J, with 16 bases between. In germline, CDR1 is GTSNPN, CDR2 SVGIG (reference sequence). CDR3 length: 16 residues. The CDR3 DNA follows: TGTGCCTGGAGTGTTCCCCCGACCACGGGGAATGAAAAACTGTTTTTT. Protein sequence: CAWSVPPTTGNEKLFF.

As to this clone: Other DNA variants within this sample encode the same CDR3. CDR3 bases: TGCGCCAGCAGCTCAGACAGGGGCACTAATGAAAAACTGTTTTTT. It translates to CASSSDRGTNEKLFF. The chain uses TRBV5-1 and TRBJ1-4, with 8 bases lining up with TRBD1. Germline assignment: CDR1 SGHRS and CDR2 YFSETQ. V dropped 3 bases and J dropped 2; count of bases not matched to a gene: 3. The CDR3 is 15 residues long.

This chain connects TRBV5-6 to TRBJ2-5, with 10 bases aligning to TRBD2. The CDR3 is 15 amino acids. With 5 bases clipped from V and 5 bases from J, the junction kept 9 bases outside the gene matches. Germline V gene sequence: CDR1 SGHDT, CDR2 YYEEEE. For the CDR3, the DNA is TGTGCCAGCAGTTCGGCTAGCGGGAGTTCGGAGACCCAGTACTTC. Its translation: CASSSASGSSETQYF.

The rearrangement uses TRBV29-1 and TRBJ1-2; D may be TRBD1 (5 bases). CDR3 size: 11 residues. V lost 3 bases, J lost 6 bases, and 8 bases lay in between. CDR1 is SQVTM and CDR2 is ANQGSEA in the germline V gene. In DNA, the CDR3 is TGCAGCGTTGATGGGGCAGATGGCTACACCTTC. Protein product: CSVDGADGYTF.

The chain uses TRBV28 and TRBJ1-2, with D perhaps TRBD1 (6 bases). The CDR3 contains 17 residues. Deletions cut 5 bases from V and 2 bases from J, with 21 bases between. Germline CDR1 is MDHEN and CDR2 is SYDVKM. In nucleotides, the CDR3 is TGTGCCAGCAGTACCCGGGGCCAGGGGAACCCGAACTATGGCTACACCTTC. Translation: CASSTRGQGNPNYGYTF.

The chain combines TRBV9 with TRBJ1-3; D is uncertain. Germline V lookup: CDR1 SGDLS, CDR2 YYNGEE. CDR3 length equals 13 residues. V lost 1 base and J lost 3, with 5 bases in between. The CDR3 region is CASSVYLGNTIYF. The CDR3 nucleotides read TGTGCCAGCAGCGTATATCTTGGAAACACCATATATTTT.

This sequence joins TRBV28 and TRBJ2-5; D ambiguous. The CDR3 length is 13 residues. Trimming left V 4 bases short and J 1 base short, with 7 bases between. Per germline, CDR1 MDHEN and CDR2 SYDVKM. The CDR3 nucleotides read TGTGCCAGCAGTTCGACACCCCAAGAGACCCAGTACTTC. It yields the protein CASSSTPQETQYF.

V gene TRBV7-2 combines with J gene TRBJ2-1; D gene uncertain. Germline CDR1 SGHTA, CDR2 FQGNSA. Trimming stripped 4 bases from V and 3 bases from J, with 4 bases between. CDR3 length: 12 amino acids. DNA of the CDR3: TGTGCCAGCAGCTCCAACTACAATGAGCAGTTCTTC. It is translated as CASSSNYNEQFF.

The J gene is TRBJ1-2, the V gene TRBV19, with a possible D match to TRBD1 (5 bases). The CDR3 has 14 residues. Germline V lookup: CDR1 LNHDA, CDR2 SQIVND (reference sequence). V lost 3 bases to trimming and J lost 4 bases, with 12 bases between them. The CDR3 nucleotides read TGTGCCAGTAGTATCATGGAGGGGACCTATGGCTACACCTTC. Amino acids: CASSIMEGTYGYTF. The variable domain in full, with the rest retrieved from reference TRBV19 and TRBJ1-2, is DGGITQSPKYLFRKEGQNVTLSCEQNLNHDAMYWYRQDPGQGLRLIYYSQIVNDFQKGDIAEGYSVSREKKESFPLTVTSAQKNPTAFYLCASSIMEGTYGYTFGSGTRLTVV.

A note on this clone: This may be a read error: a much more frequent sequence differs by one nucleotide. The chain uses TRBV6-1 and TRBJ2-7; possible D gene TRBD1, 6 bases. The CDR3 has 15 residues. The germline V gene has CDR1 MNHNS and CDR2 SASEGT. The CDR3 reads CASTFGGVLSYERYF. CDR3 nucleotide sequence: TGTGCCAGCACCTTTGGGGGCGTATTGTCCTACGAGCGGTACTTC.

The chain joins TRBV7-2 to TRBJ2-2; possible D gene TRBD2, 5 bases. The germline V gene encodes CDR1 SGHTA and CDR2 FQGNSA. Trimming stripped 3 bases from V and 3 bases from J, with 11 bases between. The CDR3 sequence is 15 residues long. The CDR3 protein is CASSFSREHTGELFF. The CDR3 DNA reads as TGTGCCAGCAGCTTTTCTCGGGAACACACCGGGGAGCTGTTTTTT.

The chain uses TRBV7-8 and TRBJ2-3; D gene ambiguous. The CDR3 is made up of 14 amino acids. Trimming took 0 bases from V and 2 from J, leaving 6 bases between them. CDR1 and CDR2 (germline): SGHVS, FQNEAQ. The CDR3 reads CASSLAWYTDTQYF. The CDR3, as DNA: TGTGCCAGCAGCTTAGCGTGGTACACAGATACGCAGTATTTT.

This chain connects TRBV2 to TRBJ2-7, with D perhaps matching TRBD2 (6 bases). The CDR3 is 12 residues long. CDR1 SNHLY and CDR2 FYNNEI come from the germline V gene. The CDR3 region is CAGGGRRHEQYF. CDR3 coding DNA: TGTGCTGGCGGAGGGAGAAGACACGAGCAGTACTTC.

The rearrangement joins TRBV7-2 to TRBJ1-2, with TRBD1 matching 9 bases. Trimming at V came to 2 bases and at J to 8 bases, leaving 9 bases not matched to a gene. The germline V gene has CDR1 SGHTA and CDR2 FQGNSA. CDR3 size: 15 residues. In DNA, the CDR3 is TGTGCCAGCAGCTTATCGGTTCGGACAGGGGACGGCTACACCTTC. It codes for CASSLSVRTGDGYTF.